The 15 T cell receptor beta chains below were found in one sample sequenced in a study of blood T cell repertoires in COVID-19. Here immunoSEQ multiplex PCR was the method, and the copy in TCRdb shows in-frame clones only, minus some. The sample has 250,000 to 300,000 clones, 80% to 90% seen once. The sequenced sample consisted of PBMCs or T cells enriched from blood (not recorded which). The receptor source for this set is a woman in her fifties or sixties who had been exposed to COVID-19.

This sequence joins TRBV13 and TRBJ2-7, with no clear D. The CDR3 has 15 residues. Germline lookup yields CDR1 PRHDT and CDR2 FYEKMQ (reference sequence). V was clipped by 0 bases and J by 0 bases, with 9 bases between them. The CDR3 region is CASSLGREASYEQYF. The CDR3 coding sequence is TGTGCCAGCAGCTTAGGCCGAGAGGCCTCCTACGAGCAGTACTTC.

The rearrangement links TRBV27 to TRBJ2-3; a weak D match, TRBD2 (5 bases). Germline V gene lookup returns CDR1 MNHEY and CDR2 SMNVEV (reference sequence). CDR3 length: 20 amino acids. V shed 5 bases and J shed 3 bases, with 30 bases lying between them. The DNA for the CDR3 is TGTGCCAGCAGTCCCCGGGGAAGGGCAGATGGTAGGGCCGGAACAGATACGCAGTATTTT. Translation gives CASSPRGRADGRAGTDTQYF.

V and J are TRBV12-3 or TRBV12-4 and TRBJ1-6; TRBD1 aligns across 7 bases. V lost 6 bases and J lost 14; bases outside the gene matches: 7. The CDR3 runs to 12 residues. The CDR3 DNA is TGTGCCAGCAGCCCCGACAGGGTGGCCCTCCACTTT. It encodes CASSPDRVALHF.

In this sample, this clone turned up once. The V call is TRBV18, the J call TRBJ1-4; 7 nucleotides agree with TRBD1. The CDR3 loop spans 17 amino acids. Germline V gene data show CDR1 as KGHSH and CDR2 as LQKENI. The V segment lost 10 bases and the J segment 1 base; nucleotides outside the gene matches: 15. CDR3 loop: CATASEGARRTNEKLFF. Written as DNA, the CDR3 is TGTGCCACCGCCTCCGAGGGGGCTAGGCGAACTAATGAAAAACTGTTTTTT.

J is TRBJ1-5 and V is TRBV3-1 (or the pseudogene TRBV3-2); D gene uncertain. CDR1 and CDR2 (germline): LGHDT, YNNKEL (reference sequence). The CDR3 length is 15 residues. Trimming removed 4 bases from V and 11 bases from J, with 21 bases in between. CDR3 nucleotides: TGTGCCAGCAGCCCGTCCGGGAGGGTTCCTAGGGCCCAGCATTTT. This encodes CASSPSGRVPRAQHF.

This chain connects TRBV14 to TRBJ1-4; TRBD1 is a possible D gene (5 bases). The CDR3 has 15 residues. V lost 1 base and J lost 4, with 10 bases in between. CDR1 and CDR2 from the germline V gene are SGHDN and FVKESK. Here the CDR3 DNA reads TGTGCCAGCAGCCAAGTTACAGGCGGTAATGAAAAACTGTTTTTT. Its protein product is CASSQVTGGNEKLFF.

Only a few counts were recorded for this clone. The chain links TRBV4-3 to TRBJ2-1, with 8 bases aligning to TRBD2. The J segment lost 7 bases and the V segment lost 4 bases, leaving 3 bases of the junction unmatched. The CDR3 is 13 amino acids. The germline V gene has CDR1 LGHNA and CDR2 YSLEER. CDR3 region: CASSPGGENEQFF. The CDR3 region has the DNA TGCGCCAGCAGCCCGGGGGGGGAAAATGAGCAGTTCTTC.

The V call is TRBV7-9, the J call TRBJ2-1, with TRBD2 matching over 8 bases. V shed 5 bases and J 4 bases; nucleotides not matched to a gene: 4. Germline CDR1 is SEHNR and CDR2 is FQNEAQ (reference sequence). The CDR3 sequence is 14 residues long. CDR3 DNA sequence: TGTGCCAGCAGCCGGGGGGGTACTTACAATGAGCAGTTCTTC. It translates to CASSRGGTYNEQFF.

The chain links TRBV7-6 to TRBJ2-2; D may be TRBD1 (6 bases). Trimming cost V 0 bases and J 1 base, with 9 bases left between them. CDR1 and CDR2 (germline): SGHVS, FNYEAQ. This CDR3 is 16 amino acids long. CDR3 loop: CASSLAQGMNTGELFF. For the CDR3, the DNA is TGTGCCAGCAGCTTAGCGCAGGGGATGAACACCGGGGAGCTGTTTTTT.

The rearrangement links TRBV3-1 (or the pseudogene TRBV3-2) to TRBJ1-6; possibly TRBD1 for D (6 bases). Trimming left V 1 base short and J 8 bases short, with 6 bases between. This CDR3 contains 13 residues. Germline V gives CDR1 LGHDT, CDR2 YNNKEL (reference sequence). The CDR3 region is CASSQAGDSPLHF. For the CDR3, the DNA is TGTGCCAGCAGCCAAGCAGGGGATTCACCCCTCCACTTT.

The V gene is TRBV6-5, the J gene TRBJ2-1; possibly TRBD2 for D (6 bases). CDR3 length: 15 residues. Germline values: CDR1 MNHEY, CDR2 SVGAGI. Trimming pared 4 bases from V and 3 bases from J, leaving 13 bases between. The CDR3 DNA reads as TGTGCCAGCAGTTTGGGGGGAAGTCTCTACAATGAGCAGTTCTTC. This sequence encodes CASSLGGSLYNEQFF.

The gene calls are TRBV6-5 and TRBJ1-5; TRBD1 is a possible D gene (6 bases). There are 14 residues in the CDR3. Germline V gives CDR1 MNHEY, CDR2 SVGAGI. V lost 8 bases and J 5 bases, leaving 16 bases between the germline ends. CDR3 in amino acids: CASESRGGDQPQHF. The CDR3 DNA reads as TGTGCCAGCGAGTCTCGAGGGGGAGATCAGCCCCAGCATTTT.

This clone came up once. The chain couples TRBV2 to TRBJ1-6; a weak D match, TRBD1 (6 bases). Trimming took 7 bases from V and 10 from J, leaving 20 bases between them. This CDR3 contains 15 residues. Germline V CDR1 and CDR2: SNHLY, FYNNEI. Here the CDR3 reads CASKKDPGVDSPLHF. Here the CDR3 DNA reads TGTGCCAGCAAAAAGGACCCAGGGGTTGACTCACCCCTCCACTTT. The full variable domain, in which reference TRBV2 and TRBJ1-6 provide the parts outside the CDR3, is EPEVTQTPSHQVTQMGQEVILRCVPISNHLYFYWYRQILGQKVEFLVSFYNNEISEKSEIFDDQFSVERPDGSNFTLKIRSTKLEDSAMYFCASKKDPGVDSPLHFGNGTRLTVT.

This clone has just one count. This sequence joins TRBV3-1 (or the pseudogene TRBV3-2) and TRBJ1-4; no clear D. The ends were cut back, 0 bases at V and 11 bases at J, with 13 bases in the middle. Germline-derived CDR1 and CDR2 are LGHDT and YNNKEL (reference sequence). The CDR3 length is 14 residues. CDR3 in amino acids: CASSQDLWPGKLFF. The CDR3 DNA follows: TGTGCCAGCAGCCAAGATCTTTGGCCGGGGAAACTGTTTTTT.

This chain links TRBV7-2 with TRBJ2-1; D unclear. Germline lookup yields CDR1 SGHTA and CDR2 FQGNSA. The CDR3 consists of 15 residues. V dropped 7 bases and J dropped 7 bases, with 20 bases sitting between them. CDR3 residues: CASNTYSDSQNEQFF. In nucleotides, the CDR3 is TGTGCCAGCAACACGTATTCAGACTCCCAGAATGAGCAGTTCTTC.